This T cell receptor (beta chain) was recorded in a study of cytomegalovirus exposure and HLA in healthy donors. The primer mix had 60 Vbeta and 13 Jbeta primers. The table came from immunoSEQ multiplex PCR; TCRdb's copy has only in-frame clones and leaves some out. The data show about 190,000 clones, approximately 81% seen once. The receptor was derived from a man aged 45-65 years in good health and CMV-seronegative. Sequencing was done on a sample of PBMCs.

CDR3 nucleotide sequence: TGTGCCAGTAGTATGGACAGGGGGTACTATGGCTACACCTTC. Translating it yields CASSMDRGYYGYTF. The genes are TRBV19 and TRBJ1-2; TRBD1 agrees at 10 bases. Germline CDR1 and CDR2: LNHDA and SQIVND (reference sequence). The CDR3 runs to 14 residues. The trim removed 3 bases at V and 3 bases at J, leaving 1 base unmatched.